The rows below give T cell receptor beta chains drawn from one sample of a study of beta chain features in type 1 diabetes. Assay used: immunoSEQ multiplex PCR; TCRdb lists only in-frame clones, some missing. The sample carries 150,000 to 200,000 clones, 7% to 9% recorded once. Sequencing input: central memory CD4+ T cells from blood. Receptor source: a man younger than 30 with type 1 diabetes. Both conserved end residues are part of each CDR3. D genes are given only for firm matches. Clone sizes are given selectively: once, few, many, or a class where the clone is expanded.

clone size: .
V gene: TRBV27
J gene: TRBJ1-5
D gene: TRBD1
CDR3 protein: CASSPHPGTGVAQPQHF
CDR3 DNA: TGTGCCAGCAGTCCTCACCCCGGGACAGGGGTTGCTCAGCCCCAGCATTTT

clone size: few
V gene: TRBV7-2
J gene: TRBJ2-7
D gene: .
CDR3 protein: CASRRELPYEQYF
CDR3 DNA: TGTGCCAGCAGACGCGAACTCCCCTACGAGCAGTACTTC

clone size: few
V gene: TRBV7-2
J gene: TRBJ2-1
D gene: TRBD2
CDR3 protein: CASSLQRPGLAGGPNEQFF
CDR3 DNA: TGTGCCAGCAGCTTACAACGACCGGGACTAGCGGGAGGGCCCAATGAGCAGTTCTTC

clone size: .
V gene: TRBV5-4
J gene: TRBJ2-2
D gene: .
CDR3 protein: CASSLGGEGSGELFF
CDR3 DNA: TGTGCCAGCAGCTTAGGGGGAGAGGGGTCCGGGGAGCTGTTTTTT

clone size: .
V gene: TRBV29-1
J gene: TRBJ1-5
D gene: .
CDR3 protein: CSVGVGGQPQHF
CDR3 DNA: TGCAGCGTTGGGGTAGGGGGACAGCCCCAGCATTTT

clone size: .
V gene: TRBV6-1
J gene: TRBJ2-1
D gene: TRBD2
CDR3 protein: CASSDTSGSHEQFF
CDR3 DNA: TGTGCCAGCAGTGACACTAGCGGGAGCCATGAGCAGTTCTTC

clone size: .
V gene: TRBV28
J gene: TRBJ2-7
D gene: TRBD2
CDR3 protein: CASSSPGLGSGDEQYF
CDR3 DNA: TGTGCCAGCAGCTCGCCGGGACTAGGTTCGGGCGACGAGCAGTACTTC

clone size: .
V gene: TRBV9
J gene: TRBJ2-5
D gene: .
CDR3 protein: CASSVGLSETQYF
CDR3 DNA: TGTGCCAGCAGCGTTGGACTCTCGGAGACCCAGTACTTC

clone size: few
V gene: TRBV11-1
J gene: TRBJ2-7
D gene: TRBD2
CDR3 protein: CASSLAGGTNEQYF
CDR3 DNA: TGTGCCAGCAGCTTGGCGGGAGGGACCAACGAGCAGTACTTC

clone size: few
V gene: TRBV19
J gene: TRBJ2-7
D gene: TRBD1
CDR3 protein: CATSHPRQGKNYEQYF
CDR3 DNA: TGTGCCACCTCCCATCCCCGACAGGGAAAGAACTACGAGCAGTACTTC

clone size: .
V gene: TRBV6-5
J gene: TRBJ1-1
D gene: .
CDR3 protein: CASSYRSMNTEAFF
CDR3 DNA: TGTGCCAGCAGTTACCGGTCAATGAACACTGAAGCTTTCTTT

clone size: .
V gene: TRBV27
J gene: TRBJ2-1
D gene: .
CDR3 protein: CASSLWGADRNEQFF
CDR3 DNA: TGTGCCAGCAGTTTATGGGGCGCGGATCGCAATGAGCAGTTCTTC

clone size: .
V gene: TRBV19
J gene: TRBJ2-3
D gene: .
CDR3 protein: CASKVGAAGDTQYF
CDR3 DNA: TGTGCCAGTAAGGTTGGAGCGGCCGGAGATACGCAGTATTTT

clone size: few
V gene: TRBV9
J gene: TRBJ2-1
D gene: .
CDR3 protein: CASSVEGAGSSYNEQFF
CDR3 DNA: TGTGCCAGCAGCGTAGAAGGGGCGGGAAGCTCCTACAATGAGCAGTTCTTC

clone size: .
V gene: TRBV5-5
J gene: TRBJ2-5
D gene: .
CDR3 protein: CASSFGQETQYF
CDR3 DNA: TGTGCCAGCAGCTTCGGCCAAGAGACCCAGTACTTC

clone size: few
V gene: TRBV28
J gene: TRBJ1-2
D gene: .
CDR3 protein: CASRVQGSYGYTF
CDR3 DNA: TGTGCCAGCAGGGTCCAGGGTTCCTATGGCTACACCTTC

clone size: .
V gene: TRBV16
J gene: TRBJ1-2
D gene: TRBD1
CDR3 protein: CASSQSPSDRGTF
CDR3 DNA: TGTGCCAGCAGCCAATCCCCAAGTGACAGGGGGACCTTC

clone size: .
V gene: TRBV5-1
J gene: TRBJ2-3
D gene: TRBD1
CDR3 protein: CASSVTTGSGTDTQYF
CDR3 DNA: TGCGCCAGCAGCGTTACGACAGGGTCGGGCACAGATACGCAGTATTTT

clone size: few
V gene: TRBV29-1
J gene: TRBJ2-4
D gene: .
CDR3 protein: CSVVLGGLGDIQYF
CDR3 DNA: TGCAGCGTTGTTTTGGGGGGGCTAGGTGACATTCAGTACTTC

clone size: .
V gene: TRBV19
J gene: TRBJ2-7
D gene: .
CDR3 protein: CASSTDSGARDEQYF
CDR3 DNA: TGTGCCAGTAGTACCGATTCAGGGGCCAGAGACGAGCAGTACTTC

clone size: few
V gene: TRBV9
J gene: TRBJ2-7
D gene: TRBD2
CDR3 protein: CASSEQAGLDLYEQYF
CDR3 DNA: TGTGCCAGCAGCGAGCAAGCGGGACTAGATCTCTACGAGCAGTACTTC

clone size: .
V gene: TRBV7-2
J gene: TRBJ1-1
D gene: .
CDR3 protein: CASSFVRNTEAFF
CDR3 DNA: TGTGCCAGCAGCTTCGTGAGGAACACTGAAGCTTTCTTT

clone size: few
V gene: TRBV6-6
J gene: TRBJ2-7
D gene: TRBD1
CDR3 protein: CASIGTGVNEQYF
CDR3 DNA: TGTGCCAGCATAGGGACAGGTGTCAACGAGCAGTACTTC

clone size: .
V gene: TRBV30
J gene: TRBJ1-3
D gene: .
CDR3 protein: CAWSRKDSSGNTIYF
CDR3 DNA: TGTGCCTGGAGCCGCAAGGACAGCTCTGGAAACACCATATATTTT

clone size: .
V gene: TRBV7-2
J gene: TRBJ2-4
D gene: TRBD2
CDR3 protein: CASSQDLRGENIQYF
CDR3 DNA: TGCGCCAGCAGCCAAGATCTCCGGGGGGAAAACATTCAGTACTTC

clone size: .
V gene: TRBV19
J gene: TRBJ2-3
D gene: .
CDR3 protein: CASSWAEGGQYF
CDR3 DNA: TGTGCCAGTAGTTGGGCGGAGGGCGGGCAGTATTTT

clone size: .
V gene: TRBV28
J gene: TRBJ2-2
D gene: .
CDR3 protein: CASREAGELFF
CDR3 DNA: TGTGCCAGCCGAGAAGCCGGGGAGCTGTTTTTT

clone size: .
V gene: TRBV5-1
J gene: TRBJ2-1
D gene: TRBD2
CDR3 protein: CASSRTSDSYNEQFF
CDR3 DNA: TGCGCCAGCAGTCGAACTAGCGACTCCTACAATGAGCAGTTCTTC

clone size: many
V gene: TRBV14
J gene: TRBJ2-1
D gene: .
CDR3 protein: CASSQDSWRGPDEQFF
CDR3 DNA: TGTGCCAGCAGCCAAGATTCGTGGCGGGGGCCGGATGAGCAGTTCTTC

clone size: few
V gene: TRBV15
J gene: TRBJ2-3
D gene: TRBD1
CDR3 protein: CATSPGQGADTQYF
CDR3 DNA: TGTGCCACCAGTCCGGGACAGGGGGCAGATACGCAGTATTTT

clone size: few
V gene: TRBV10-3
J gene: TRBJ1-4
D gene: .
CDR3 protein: CAISESRSDEKLFF
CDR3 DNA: TGTGCCATCAGTGAGAGCCGTTCCGATGAAAAACTGTTTTTT

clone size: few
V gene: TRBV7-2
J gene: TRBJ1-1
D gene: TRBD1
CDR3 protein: CASSWGTGIGTEAFF
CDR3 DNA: TGTGCCAGCAGCTGGGGGACAGGAATAGGAACTGAAGCTTTCTTT

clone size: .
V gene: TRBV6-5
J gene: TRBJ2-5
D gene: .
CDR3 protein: CASSYYIRETQYF
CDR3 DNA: TGTGCCAGCAGTTACTATATCAGAGAGACCCAGTACTTC